This T cell receptor beta chain was obtained from a study of blood T cell repertoires in COVID-19. Study details: Acute-phase and convalescent COVID-19 samples originated in the United States, Italy and Spain. PBMCs, B-cell-depleted T cells, or T cells provided the cDNA or gDNA that made up the material.

This CDR3 has 17 amino acids. CDR1 and CDR2 (germline): SGHVT, SQSDAQ. V dropped 2 bases and J dropped 1; count of bases not matched to a gene: 10. Original handling: Researchers report that nucleated cell counts were estimated from reference gene primer amplification. Method: immunoSEQ multiplex PCR; TCRdb's copy keeps in-frame clones and lacks some. V and J calls plus clone size are reproduced from that table; the DNA served to infer D and trimming. The sample has 35,000 or so clones; 75% to 85% are singletons. This TCR was sampled from a human donor in a cohort sampled during active or convalescent COVID-19. The donor label of this sample is uncertain. V is TRBV7-4 and J is TRBJ2-5; 7 bases align to TRBD2. Source material: peripheral blood. The CDR3 sequence is CASSLLAGVSAQETQYF. CDR3 nucleotide sequence: TGTGCCAGCAGCTTATTGGCGGGGGTTAGCGCCCAAGAGACCCAGTACTTC.